This T cell receptor (beta chain) comes out of a study of T cells after yellow fever vaccination. TCRdb itself ran the 5' RACE reads through MiXCR, one entry per CDR3 protein. The table records 300,000 to 400,000 distinct CDR3 sequences, about 12% of them present only once. Study-level points and caveats: Abundant bulk-derived clonotypes could contaminate FACS-sorted repertoires. The study found a weaker secondary response that peaked faster, day 5 versus 15.

This clonotype was recorded a few times. Its antigen is still unknown. The sequences come from CD4+ T cells sorted from PBMCs, collected 15 days after the yellow fever booster vaccination. The sequence derives from a man between 18 and 35 years old who received the YFV17D yellow fever vaccine.

CDR3 sequence reads: CASSDNGYNSPLHF. The DNA for the CDR3 is TGTGCCAGCAGTGACAACGGGTATAATTCACCCCTCCACTTT. The chain has TRBV6-4 and TRBJ1-6; D is ambiguous. The CDR3 sequence is 14 residues long. V gave up 2 bases and J gave up 4 bases, with 6 bases separating them. Germline assignment: CDR1 MRHNA and CDR2 SNTAGT.